This TCR beta chain was identified during a study of cytomegalovirus exposure and HLA in healthy donors. The CDR3 loop spans 15 amino acids. The V end lost 0 bases, the J end lost 3 bases, and 12 bases lay between the germline ends. Germline values: CDR1 SGDLS, CDR2 YYNGEE. PCR employed 60 Vbeta and 13 Jbeta primers. The repertoire was sequenced with immunoSEQ multiplex PCR; TCRdb's copy has only in-frame clones and lacks some. The data contain approximately 220,000 clones, around 80% of them seen just once; the ten biggest clones take up roughly 0.66%. The genes are TRBV9 and TRBJ1-1; D unclear. This receptor was obtained from a boy aged 2 to 10 in good health and CMV-seronegative. Input material: PBMCs. The CDR3 bases are TGTGCCAGCAGCGTAGAGGTGGGGAGGGACACTGAAGCTTTCTTT. Translated, it gives CASSVEVGRDTEAFF.